These 24 T cell receptor beta chains share one sample of origin, sequenced in a study of T-cell memory formation after mild COVID-19. One entry per CDR3 protein results from TCRdb running MiXCR on the 5' RACE reads. This repertoire shows approximately 350,000 distinct CDR3 sequences, roughly 13% found once; its top ten account for 20% to 25%. Sequenced: PBMCs or a T cell subset sorted from them (not recorded which). These receptors were taken from a man aged 18 to 30 who had mild COVID-19 (a few samples of this study predate the infection). Cell type and time point are not known.

The chain links TRBV7-3 to TRBJ2-3, with D maybe TRBD2 (5 bases). The CDR3 covers 13 residues. Trimming stripped 4 bases from V and 6 bases from J, with 11 bases between. Germline-derived CDR1 and CDR2 are SGHTA and FQGTGA. CDR3 sequence (DNA): TGTGCCAGCAGCTCGGGGTCCGTGGATACGCAGTATTTT. Translating gives CASSSGSVDTQYF. Variable domain in full (rest from reference TRBV7-3 and TRBJ2-3): GAGVSQTPSNKVTEKGKYVELRCDPISGHTALYWYRQSLGQGPEFLIYFQGTGAADDSGLPNDRFFAVRPEGSVSTLKIQRTERGDSAVYLCASSSGSVDTQYFGPGTRLTVL.

This clonotype was observed a handful of times. DNA of the CDR3: TGTGCCAGCAGCTTAGGAAAGCGACCTGCGGGAGAGACCCAGTACTTC. This translates into CASSLGKRPAGETQYF. The chain combines TRBV11-1 with TRBJ2-5; a weak D match, TRBD2 (5 bases). This CDR3 has 16 residues. The germline V gene has CDR1 SGHAT and CDR2 FQDESV (reference sequence). Between the trimmed V and J ends, which lost 1 base and 4 bases, there was a span of 16 bases.

The gene calls are TRBV7-9 and TRBJ1-3; D uncertain. CDR1 is SEHNR and CDR2 is FQNEAQ in the germline V gene (reference sequence). The CDR3 spans 13 residues. V dropped 8 bases and J dropped 4 bases, with 12 bases sitting between them. CDR3 nucleotides: TGTGCCAGCGGCCTCCCCGGCGGAAACACCATATATTTT. Residues: CASGLPGGNTIYF.

There are a few counts of this clonotype. The chain couples TRBV2 to TRBJ2-3; D gene ambiguous. CDR3 length: 15 amino acids. The germline V gene has CDR1 SNHLY and CDR2 FYNNEI. Deletions cut 7 bases from V and 2 bases from J, with 16 bases between. CDR3 in amino acids: CASILRSSPTDTQYF. The CDR3 DNA reads TGTGCCAGCATCCTTCGGTCTAGTCCCACAGATACGCAGTATTTT.

This clonotype was detected a few times. The J gene is TRBJ1-2, the V gene TRBV20-1; the D is unclear. V was clipped by 0 bases and J by 5 bases, with 13 bases between them. This CDR3 is 14 amino acids long. Germline CDR1 reads DFQATT; CDR2 reads SNEGSKA (reference sequence). This chain's CDR3 is CSARDHRVLYGYTF. The CDR3 DNA is TGCAGTGCTAGAGATCATAGGGTTCTATATGGCTACACCTTC.

This clonotype showed up many times. The chain is built from TRBV7-9 and TRBJ2-7; weak D call: TRBD1 (5 bases). This CDR3 is built from 14 residues. Trimming removed 4 bases at V and 6 bases at J, with 16 bases between. CDR1 SEHNR and CDR2 FQNEAQ come from the germline V gene (reference sequence). Here the CDR3 DNA reads TGTGCCAGCAGCTCCACTACAGGTCTCTCCGAGCAGTACGTC. It yields the protein CASSSTTGLSEQYV.

This clonotype has more than one count but fewer than ten. The rearrangement joins TRBV28 to TRBJ1-4, with a possible D match to TRBD1 (5 bases). Germline V CDR1 and CDR2: MDHEN, SYDVKM. This CDR3 has 13 residues. Between the trimmed V and J ends, which lost 11 bases and 4 bases, there was a span of 14 bases. The CDR3 loop is CALRDRYNEKLFF. The DNA for the CDR3 is TGTGCCCTACGGGACCGATATAATGAAAAACTGTTTTTT.

This clonotype occurred a few times. The chain has TRBV11-2 and TRBJ2-5; D possibly corresponds to TRBD2 (7 bases). The CDR3 is made up of 13 amino acids. In germline, CDR1 is SGHAT, CDR2 FQNNGV. V lost 8 bases and J 4 bases, leaving 14 bases between the germline ends. CDR3 in DNA: TGTGCCAGCGGGAGGGGGTTGTCAGAGACCCAGTACTTC. Its translation is CASGRGLSETQYF.

The V and J genes are TRBV25-1 and TRBJ2-5; D call uncertain. V lost 3 bases and J lost 5, with 7 bases in between. Germline V gene data show CDR1 as MGHDK and CDR2 as SYGVNS. The CDR3 length is 12 residues. This chain's CDR3 is CASSETFETQYF. CDR3 sequence (DNA): TGTGCCAGCAGTGAGACCTTTGAGACCCAGTACTTC.

The V call is TRBV27, the J call TRBJ2-7, with D possibly called TRBD1 or TRBD2 (5 bases each). V lost 5 bases, J lost 2 bases, and 13 bases lay in between. This CDR3 is built from 14 residues. Germline lookup yields CDR1 MNHEY and CDR2 SMNVEV (reference sequence). In nucleotides, the CDR3 is TGTGCCAGCAGTACTCGGGACGGAACCTACGAGCAGTACGTC. This translates into CASSTRDGTYEQYV.

The CDR3 loop reads CASRQTPDEQYV. Here the CDR3 DNA reads TGTGCCAGCCGCCAAACACCGGACGAGCAGTACGTC. The chain uses TRBV6-1 and TRBJ2-7; D is undetermined. The CDR3 has 12 residues. V was trimmed by 8 bases and J by 5 bases, leaving 13 bases between them. CDR1 is MNHNS, CDR2 SASEGT, per germline.

The chain employs TRBV20-1 and TRBJ2-7; D call uncertain. The CDR3 covers 12 residues. The V and J ends lost 2 bases and 4 bases respectively, with 9 bases between them. Germline V gives CDR1 DFQATT, CDR2 SNEGSKA (reference sequence). The CDR3 here is CSARPDPYEQYF. CDR3 sequence (DNA): TGCAGTGCTAGACCAGATCCGTACGAGCAGTACTTC.

There are a few counts of this clonotype. The chain couples TRBV5-6 to TRBJ1-1; D unclear. The V gene lost 4 bases and the J gene lost 4 bases, with 14 bases spanning the gap. CDR3 size: 14 residues. Germline lookup yields CDR1 SGHDT and CDR2 YYEEEE. The CDR3 reads CASSTTAEGTEAFF. In nucleotides, the CDR3 is TGTGCCAGCAGCACTACCGCGGAGGGCACTGAAGCTTTCTTT. The full variable domain, its missing parts supplied by reference TRBV5-6 and TRBJ1-1, is DAGVTQSPTHLIKTRGQQVTLRCSPKSGHDTVSWYQQALGQGPQFIFQYYEEEERQRGNFPDRFSGHQFPNYSSELNVNALLLGDSALYLCASSTTAEGTEAFFGQGTRLTVV.

A few counts support this clonotype. The chain couples TRBV20-1 to TRBJ2-3; no definite D call. V was shortened by 6 bases and J by 2 bases, with 9 bases between the two germline ends. The CDR3 contains 12 residues. From germline, CDR1 is DFQATT and CDR2 SNEGSKA (reference sequence). The CDR3 sequence: CSAPLVTDTQYF. The CDR3 coding sequence is TGCAGTGCCCCCCTGGTCACAGATACGCAGTATTTT.

The chain employs TRBV6-2 or TRBV6-3 and TRBJ2-1, with 8 bases identical to TRBD1. The CDR3 covers 13 residues. The germline V gene has CDR1 MNHEY and CDR2 SVGEGT. Losses at the gene ends were 10 bases for V and 4 bases for J; bases not matched to a gene: 6. The CDR3: CAIRDRTYNEQFF. The DNA of the CDR3 is TGTGCCATCCGGGACAGGACATACAATGAGCAGTTCTTC.

This clonotype was detected only a few times. J is TRBJ1-5 and V is TRBV27; D unresolved. The CDR3 has 13 amino acids. Trimming shortened V by 6 bases and J by 6 bases, and 12 bases separated the two germline ends. Germline loops: CDR1 MNHEY, CDR2 SMNVEV (reference sequence). This CDR3 is CASRTTVSQPQHF. CDR3 bases: TGTGCCAGCAGGACGACGGTGTCTCAGCCCCAGCATTTT.

The chain carries TRBV10-3 and TRBJ2-7, with 8 positions matching TRBD1. CDR3 length: 14 residues. Germline lookup yields CDR1 ENHRY and CDR2 SYGVKD. After removal of 3 bases from V and 5 bases from J, the junction contained 6 bases not matched to a gene. For the CDR3, the DNA is TGTGCCATCAGTGACAGGCCAGGGGGCGACGAGCAGTACGTC. Translated: CAISDRPGGDEQYV.

The gene calls are TRBV28 and TRBJ1-6, with D possibly matching TRBD1 (5 bases). The V and J ends lost 2 bases and 10 bases respectively, with 18 bases between them. The germline CDR1 and CDR2 sequences are MDHEN and SYDVKM. The CDR3 runs to 16 residues. The CDR3: CASSLRGFYQKSPLHF. CDR3 DNA: TGTGCCAGCAGTTTAAGGGGTTTCTACCAGAAATCACCCCTCCACTTT.

This sequence joins TRBV4-3 and TRBJ2-7, with TRBD2 matching 7 bases. The CDR3 is 16 amino acids. The germline V gene encodes CDR1 LGHNA and CDR2 YSLEER. The junction had 10 bases not matched to a gene; V was cut back by 0 bases and J by 5 bases. The CDR3 coding sequence is TGCGCCAGCAGCCAAGACCAGGTCAGAGCGGGAAACGAGCAGTACTTC. Protein product: CASSQDQVRAGNEQYF.

This clonotype was counted a few times. This chain joins TRBV7-2 and TRBJ2-3, with D perhaps being TRBD1 or TRBD2 (5 bases each). This CDR3 comprises 13 residues. Trimming left V 5 bases short and J 5 bases short, with 11 bases between. Germline assignment: CDR1 SGHTA and CDR2 FQGNSA. The CDR3 protein is CASSRVGVDTQYF. CDR3 nucleotides: TGTGCCAGCAGCCGGGTGGGGGTAGATACGCAGTATTTT.

This clonotype showed up just a few times. The genes are TRBV5-1 and TRBJ2-1; the D gene is possibly TRBD2 (7 bases). CDR1 SGHRS and CDR2 YFSETQ come from the germline V gene. V lost 5 bases and J 9 bases, leaving 9 bases between the germline ends. This CDR3 contains 11 residues. CDR3 amino acids: CASRGGGEQFF. The CDR3 DNA follows: TGCGCCAGCAGAGGGGGGGGTGAGCAGTTCTTC.

The table lists this clonotype with many counts. The chain carries TRBV5-1 and TRBJ1-2; no firm D call. This CDR3 has 14 residues. V lost 0 bases and J lost 6, with 12 bases in between. Germline assignment: CDR1 SGHRS and CDR2 YFSETQ. This CDR3 is CASSLGPPNDGYTF. The CDR3 DNA is TGCGCCAGCAGCTTGGGCCCCCCCAATGATGGCTACACCTTC.

V usage is TRBV7-9 and J usage is TRBJ2-7; 9 bases map to TRBD1. CDR3 length: 13 residues. Germline CDR1 SEHNR, CDR2 FQNEAQ (reference sequence). The ends lost 8 bases at V and 4 bases at J; junction bases unmatched: 6. The CDR3 DNA follows: TGTGCCAGCCAGGGACAGGGAGGATACGAGCAGTACTTC. This codes for CASQGQGGYEQYF.

V is TRBV5-1 and J is TRBJ2-3, with 8 bases matching TRBD1. The V and J ends lost 4 bases and 1 base, in that order; junction bases with no gene match: 5. Germline CDR1 and CDR2: SGHRS and YFSETQ. The CDR3 extends over 15 amino acids. The CDR3 spells CASSGQGQGTDTQYF. The CDR3 DNA follows: TGCGCCAGCAGCGGACAGGGCCAGGGCACAGATACGCAGTATTTT.